This is a list of T cell receptor beta chains from one sample in a study of blood T cell repertoires in COVID-19. Method: immunoSEQ multiplex PCR; TCRdb's copy keeps in-frame clones and lacks some. The table shows about 170,000 clones, with approximately 85% occurring only once. Material: peripheral blood. The source of these receptors is a man in his fifties or sixties who had recovered from COVID-19. Both conserved end residues are trimmed from each CDR3. A D gene is named only where the DNA matches it firmly.

D gene	V gene	J gene	CDR3 protein
TRBD1	TRBV9	TRBJ2-7	ASSDSERTGSPYEQY
.	TRBV19	TRBJ1-4	ASSIDSATNEKLF
.	TRBV5-1	TRBJ1-4	ASSLAATNEKLF
TRBD1	TRBV5-5	TRBJ2-6	ASSRSDRESSGANVLT
.	TRBV10-3	TRBJ2-4	AISEGPDSAKNIQY
.	TRBV30	TRBJ1-6	AWSGEATPNSPLH
.	TRBV2	TRBJ1-5	ASSYGRGQPQH
.	TRBV7-6	TRBJ2-2	ASSLQGSSTGELF
.	TRBV7-2	TRBJ1-2	ASSSVSGGNYGYT
TRBD1	TRBV5-6	TRBJ2-7	ASSLGQGISYEQY
TRBD1	TRBV5-1	TRBJ1-4	ASSPGGGDHEKLF
.	TRBV2	TRBJ1-5	ASSDLSGNQPQH
TRBD1	TRBV19	TRBJ2-7	ASSRDSFYEQY
.	TRBV13	TRBJ1-1	ASSSTGGGSWVEAF
.	TRBV6-5	TRBJ1-4	ASSTGGNEKLF
TRBD1	TRBV13	TRBJ2-5	ASSRLGTAQETQY
.	TRBV25-1	TRBJ2-4	ASSEAGKNIQY
.	TRBV3-1/TRBV3-2	TRBJ2-1	ASSHPSWGREQF
TRBD1	TRBV6-5	TRBJ2-3	ASSSRDRGTDTQY
TRBD2	TRBV7-3	TRBJ2-1	ASSLELAGGPGNEQF
.	TRBV4-1	TRBJ1-1	ASSPLGTKGTEAF
.	TRBV7-9	TRBJ1-2	ASSLAGANYGYT
.	TRBV7-3	TRBJ1-4	ASSRYGGTNEKLF
.	TRBV5-1	TRBJ1-5	ASSLGGDNQPQH
.	TRBV5-1	TRBJ2-7	ASSSTGPYEQY
TRBD1	TRBV5-4	TRBJ1-2	ASSAGQNSNYGYT
TRBD2	TRBV13	TRBJ2-1	ASRDTGTSADEQF
TRBD1	TRBV19	TRBJ2-7	ASTGGQGFYEQY
.	TRBV5-5	TRBJ1-4	ASSQGFVNEKLF
TRBD2	TRBV29-1	TRBJ2-2	SVEDLGGATGELF
.	TRBV7-2	TRBJ2-7	ASSLQAASLSYEQY
.	TRBV7-2	TRBJ1-5	ASSLVRDQPQH
.	TRBV14	TRBJ1-2	ASSQVRSYGYT
.	TRBV21-1	TRBJ2-1	ASSRDPAGGFYNEQF
.	TRBV6-5	TRBJ2-1	ASSYSKGEREQF
.	TRBV21-1	TRBJ1-4	ASSFKKGADEKLF
TRBD1	TRBV10-2	TRBJ1-2	ASSRGQGAHGYT
.	TRBV5-6	TRBJ1-5	ASRNGPGSNQPQH
TRBD1	TRBV3-1/TRBV3-2	TRBJ1-2	ASQGGNYGYT
TRBD1	TRBV5-6	TRBJ1-4	ASSLAGGEKLF
TRBD2	TRBV5-1	TRBJ2-7	ASSFTSGGSSSYEQY
TRBD1	TRBV6-2/TRBV6-3	TRBJ2-5	ASSYSGQGWETQY
.	TRBV7-9	TRBJ1-6	ASSLGSGSPLH
.	TRBV6-6	TRBJ1-2	ASSYEYGYT
.	TRBV24-1	TRBJ1-1	ATSDTFGQEAF
TRBD2	TRBV5-4	TRBJ2-2	ASSSGLAGGSNTGELF
TRBD2	TRBV30	TRBJ2-7	AWGRGGEREQY
.	TRBV6-5	TRBJ1-3	VSTWLGGNTIY
.	TRBV5-6	TRBJ1-5	ASSRSAKNQPQH
.	TRBV6-5	TRBJ1-1	ASERGSSEAF
.	TRBV6-5	TRBJ1-2	ASSHPSGAYGYT
.	TRBV3-1/TRBV3-2	TRBJ1-5	ASSIQGEPQH
TRBD2	TRBV3-1/TRBV3-2	TRBJ2-3	ASSHGGGDTDTQY
TRBD1	TRBV4-2	TRBJ2-5	ASSQDPGDRGSKTQY